This TCR beta chain was retrieved from a study of blood T cells in healthy people across ages. This clonotype was picked up a small number of times. PCR was performed a second time for roughly 7 to 12 cycles using a sample-barcoded 5' primer and a J-beta primer mix. TCRdb redid the calling of the 5' RACE reads with MiXCR, one entry per CDR3 protein. Altogether around 1,000,000 distinct CDR3 sequences are present, roughly a quarter being singletons, with the ten largest covering about 0.69%. The CDR3 runs 15 residues. Per the germline V gene, CDR1 is SGHRS and CDR2 is YFSETQ. V shed 4 bases and J shed 6 bases, with 18 bases lying between them. The same sample was also used in a study of T cells of mothers and their children.

Source material: blood. The V gene is TRBV5-1, the J gene TRBJ2-3; the D gene could be TRBD1 or TRBD2 (5 bases each). The source of this sequence is a girl aged 2-9 years in good health. The CDR3 nucleotides are TGCGCCAGCAGCCTCGTACAGGTAGCGACGGATACGCAGTATTTT. This gives the protein CASSLVQVATDTQYF. The full variable domain, its missing parts supplied by reference TRBV5-1 and TRBJ2-3, is KAGVTQTPRYLIKTRGQQVTLSCSPISGHRSVSWYQQTPGQGLQFLFEYFSETQRNKGNFPGRFSGRQFSNSRSEMNVSTLELGDSALYLCASSLVQVATDTQYFGPGTRLTVL.